This T cell receptor (beta chain) was sequenced for a study of blood T cells in healthy people across ages. The CDR3 is 14 amino acids. CDR1 SGHAT and CDR2 FQNNGV come from the germline V gene. V dropped 4 bases and J dropped 1 base, with 10 bases sitting between them. A second PCR, run for about 7 to 12 cycles, used a sample-barcoded 5' primer plus a J-beta primer mix. Each CDR3 protein is one row after TCRdb ran MiXCR on the 5' RACE reads. Here the sample spans approximately 600,000 distinct CDR3 sequences, 58% being singletons. Regarding this clonotype: The target antigen is unknown.

Study results and limitations: Diversity was higher, and naive CD4+ cells more numerous, in long-lived donors than in aged donors.

The source of this sequence is a man in his fifties or sixties in good health. The sequencing input was blood. The chain couples TRBV11-2 to TRBJ2-5; D possibly uses TRBD1 or TRBD2 (5 bases each). CDR3 loop: CASSWGRTQETQYF. As DNA, the CDR3 is TGTGCCAGCAGCTGGGGACGCACCCAAGAGACCCAGTACTTC.